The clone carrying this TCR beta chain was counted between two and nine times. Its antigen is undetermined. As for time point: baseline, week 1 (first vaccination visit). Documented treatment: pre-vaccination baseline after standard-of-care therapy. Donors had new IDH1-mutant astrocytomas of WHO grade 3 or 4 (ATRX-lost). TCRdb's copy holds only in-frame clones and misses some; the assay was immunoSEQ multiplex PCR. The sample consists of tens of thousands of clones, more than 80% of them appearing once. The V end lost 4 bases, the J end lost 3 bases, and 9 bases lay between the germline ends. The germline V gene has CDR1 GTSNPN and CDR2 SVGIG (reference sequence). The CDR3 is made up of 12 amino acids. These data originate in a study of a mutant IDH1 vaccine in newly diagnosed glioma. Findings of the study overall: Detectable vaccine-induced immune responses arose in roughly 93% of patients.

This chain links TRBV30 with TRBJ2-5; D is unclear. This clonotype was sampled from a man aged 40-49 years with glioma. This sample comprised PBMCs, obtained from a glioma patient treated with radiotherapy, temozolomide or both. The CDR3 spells CAWIMEKETQYF. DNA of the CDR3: TGTGCCTGGATTATGGAAAAAGAGACCCAGTACTTC.